One sample yielded the 3 T cell receptor beta chains listed below, sequenced in a study of blood T cell repertoires in COVID-19. TCRdb's table, derived via immunoSEQ multiplex PCR, lists solely in-frame clones and lacks some. The data show over 350,000 clones, approximately 90% seen once. Sequenced sample: peripheral blood. The receptors originated from a woman aged 25 to 45 with active or convalescent COVID-19.

The chain has TRBV5-4 and TRBJ2-2, with TRBD1 identical over 7 bases. V dropped 2 bases and J dropped 0; count of bases not matched to a gene: 7. This CDR3 has 17 amino acids. From germline, CDR1 is SGHNT and CDR2 YYREEE (reference sequence). CDR3 amino acids: CASSFWTGVANTGELFF. DNA for the CDR3: TGTGCCAGCAGCTTCTGGACAGGCGTCGCGAACACCGGGGAGCTGTTTTTT.

This clone was found once. The rearrangement joins TRBV5-6 to TRBJ1-6, with TRBD1 as a possible D gene (5 bases). The CDR3 has 16 residues. V was shortened by 5 bases and J by 2 bases, with 14 bases between the two germline ends. Germline V gene data show CDR1 as SGHDT and CDR2 as YYEEEE. CDR3 amino acids: CASSHTQGAYNSPLHF. In nucleotides, the CDR3 is TGTGCCAGCAGTCACACTCAGGGTGCCTATAATTCACCCCTCCACTTT. Full variable domain (rest looked up from reference TRBV5-6 and TRBJ1-6): DAGVTQSPTHLIKTRGQQVTLRCSPKSGHDTVSWYQQALGQGPQFIFQYYEEEERQRGNFPDRFSGHQFPNYSSELNVNALLLGDSALYLCASSHTQGAYNSPLHFGNGTRLTVT.

This clone was counted between two and nine times. The chain combines TRBV9 with TRBJ1-1; D not resolved. CDR1 SGDLS and CDR2 YYNGEE come from the germline V gene. Trimming cost V 4 bases and J 3 bases, with 13 bases left between them. The CDR3 is made up of 14 amino acids. The CDR3 nucleotides read TGTGCCAGCAGCCCGCAGGACTGGGACACTGAAGCTTTCTTT. This gives the protein CASSPQDWDTEAFF.